This T cell receptor beta chain comes out of a study of blood T cell repertoires in COVID-19. Sequencing was performed with immunoSEQ multiplex PCR; in TCRdb, only in-frame clones are kept and a portion is missing. The sample records roughly 230,000 clones, more than 70% being singletons. Trimming removed 3 bases at V and 0 bases at J, with 10 bases between. The germline gives CDR1 SGDLS, CDR2 YYNGEE. The CDR3 extends over 14 amino acids. Specimen: peripheral blood. The sequence came from a man between 40 and 49 years old with active or convalescent COVID-19. V and J are TRBV9 and TRBJ2-7, with D possibly matching TRBD1 (6 bases). Written as DNA, the CDR3 is TGTGCCAGCAGCGCAGACAGGAGCTCCTACGAGCAGTACTTC. Its translation: CASSADRSSYEQYF.